This T cell receptor (beta chain) was sequenced for a study of identical twins. Ten or more counts support this clonotype. Among all donors, each was a healthy Caucasian. CDR1 is SQVTM, CDR2 ANQGSEA, per germline. The V end lost 3 bases, the J end lost 8 bases, and 8 bases lay between the germline ends. The CDR3 runs 11 residues. Template switching (which added a universal primer site) was used, and cDNA carried unique molecular identifiers. TCRdb independently ran MiXCR on the 5' RACE reads; one entry per CDR3 protein. The sample has hundreds of thousands of distinct CDR3 sequences; 8% to 9.5% are singletons. These data were also filed under a second study, of yellow fever vaccine responses in identical twins.

The clonotype comes from a woman younger than 35 in good health. Specimen: CD8+ T cells sorted from blood. The J gene is TRBJ2-1, the V gene TRBV29-1; D might be TRBD2 (5 bases). This chain's CDR3 is CSVERAYEQFF. The DNA of the CDR3 is TGCAGCGTTGAGAGGGCTTATGAGCAGTTCTTC.